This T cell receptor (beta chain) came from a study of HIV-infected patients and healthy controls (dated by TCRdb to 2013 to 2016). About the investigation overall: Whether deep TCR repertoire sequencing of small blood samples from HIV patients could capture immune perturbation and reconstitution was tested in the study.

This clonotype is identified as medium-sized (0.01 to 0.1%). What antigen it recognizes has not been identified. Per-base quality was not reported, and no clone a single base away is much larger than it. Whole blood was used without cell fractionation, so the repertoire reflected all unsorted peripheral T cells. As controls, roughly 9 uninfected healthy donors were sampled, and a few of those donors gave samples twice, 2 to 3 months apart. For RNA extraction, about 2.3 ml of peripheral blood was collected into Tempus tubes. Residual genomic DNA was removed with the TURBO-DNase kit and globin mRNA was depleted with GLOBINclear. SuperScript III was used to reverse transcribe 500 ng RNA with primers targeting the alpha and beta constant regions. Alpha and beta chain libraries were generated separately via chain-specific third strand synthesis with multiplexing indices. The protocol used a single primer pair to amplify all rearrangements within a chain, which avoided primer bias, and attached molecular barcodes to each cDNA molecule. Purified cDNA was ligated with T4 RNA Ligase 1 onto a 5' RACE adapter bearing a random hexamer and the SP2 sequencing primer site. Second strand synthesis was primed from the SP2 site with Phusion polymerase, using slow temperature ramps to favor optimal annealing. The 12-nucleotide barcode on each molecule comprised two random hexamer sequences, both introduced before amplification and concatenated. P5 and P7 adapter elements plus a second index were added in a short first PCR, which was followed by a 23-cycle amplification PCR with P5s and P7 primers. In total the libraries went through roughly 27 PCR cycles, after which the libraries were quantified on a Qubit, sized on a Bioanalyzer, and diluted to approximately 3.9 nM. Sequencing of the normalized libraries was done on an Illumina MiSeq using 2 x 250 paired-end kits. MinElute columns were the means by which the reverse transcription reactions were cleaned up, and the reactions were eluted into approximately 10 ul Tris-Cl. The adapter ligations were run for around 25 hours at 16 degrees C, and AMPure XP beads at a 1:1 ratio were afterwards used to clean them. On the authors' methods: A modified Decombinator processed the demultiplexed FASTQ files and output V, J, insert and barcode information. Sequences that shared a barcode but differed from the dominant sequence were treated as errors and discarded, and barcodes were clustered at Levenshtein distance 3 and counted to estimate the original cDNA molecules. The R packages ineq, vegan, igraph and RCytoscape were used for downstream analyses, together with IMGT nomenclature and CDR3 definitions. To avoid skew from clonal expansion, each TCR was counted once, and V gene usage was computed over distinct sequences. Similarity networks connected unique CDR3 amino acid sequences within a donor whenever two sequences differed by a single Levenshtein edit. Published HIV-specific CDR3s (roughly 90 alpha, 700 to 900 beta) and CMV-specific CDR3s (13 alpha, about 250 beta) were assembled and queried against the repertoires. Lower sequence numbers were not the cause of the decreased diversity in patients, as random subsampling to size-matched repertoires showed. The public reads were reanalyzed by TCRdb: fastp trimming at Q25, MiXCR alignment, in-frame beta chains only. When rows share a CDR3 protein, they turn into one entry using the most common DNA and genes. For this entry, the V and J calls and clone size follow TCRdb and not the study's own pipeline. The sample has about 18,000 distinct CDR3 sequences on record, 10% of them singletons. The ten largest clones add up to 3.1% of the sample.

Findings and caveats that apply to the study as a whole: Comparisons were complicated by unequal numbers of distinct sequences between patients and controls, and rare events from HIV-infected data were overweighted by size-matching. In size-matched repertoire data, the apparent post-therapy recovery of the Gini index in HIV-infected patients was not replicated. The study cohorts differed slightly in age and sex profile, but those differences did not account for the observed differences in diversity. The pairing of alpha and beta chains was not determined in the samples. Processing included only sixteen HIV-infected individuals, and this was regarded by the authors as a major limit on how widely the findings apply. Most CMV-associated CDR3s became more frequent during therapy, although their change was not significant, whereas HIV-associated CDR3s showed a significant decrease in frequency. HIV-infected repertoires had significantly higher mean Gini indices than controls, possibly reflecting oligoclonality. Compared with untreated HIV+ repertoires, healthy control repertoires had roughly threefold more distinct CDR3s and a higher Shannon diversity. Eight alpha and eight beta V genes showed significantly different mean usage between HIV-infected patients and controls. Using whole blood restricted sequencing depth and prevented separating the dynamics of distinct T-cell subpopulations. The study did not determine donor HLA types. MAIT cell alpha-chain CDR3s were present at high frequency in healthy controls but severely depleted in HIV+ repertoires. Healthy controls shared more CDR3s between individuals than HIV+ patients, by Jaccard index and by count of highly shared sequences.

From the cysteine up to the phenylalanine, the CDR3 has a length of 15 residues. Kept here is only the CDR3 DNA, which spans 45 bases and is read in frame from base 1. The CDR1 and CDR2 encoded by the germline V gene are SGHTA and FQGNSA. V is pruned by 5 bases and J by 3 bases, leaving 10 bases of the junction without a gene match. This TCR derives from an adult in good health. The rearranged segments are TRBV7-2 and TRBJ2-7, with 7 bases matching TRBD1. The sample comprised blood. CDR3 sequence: CASSPRTGGDYEQYF. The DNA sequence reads TGTGCCAGCAGCCCAAGGACAGGTGGGGACTACGAGCAGTACTTC.